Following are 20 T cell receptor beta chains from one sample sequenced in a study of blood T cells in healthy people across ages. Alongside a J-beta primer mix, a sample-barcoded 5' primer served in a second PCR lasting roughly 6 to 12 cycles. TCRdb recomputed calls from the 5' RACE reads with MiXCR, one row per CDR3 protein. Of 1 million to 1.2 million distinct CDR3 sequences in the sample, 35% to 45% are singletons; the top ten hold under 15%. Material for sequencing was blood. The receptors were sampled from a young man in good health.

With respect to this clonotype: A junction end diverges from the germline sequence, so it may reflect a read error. CDR3 sequence reads: CASSHDRNYGHTF. In DNA, the CDR3 is TGTGCCAGCAGTCACGACCGTAACTATGGCCACACCTTC. V usage is TRBV7-2 and J usage is TRBJ1-2, with D unresolved. CDR3 length: 13 amino acids. The germline gives CDR1 SGHTA, CDR2 FQGNSA.

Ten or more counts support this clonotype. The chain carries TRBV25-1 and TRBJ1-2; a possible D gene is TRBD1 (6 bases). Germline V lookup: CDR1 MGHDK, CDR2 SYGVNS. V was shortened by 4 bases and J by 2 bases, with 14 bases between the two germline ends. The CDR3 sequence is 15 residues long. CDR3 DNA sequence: TGTGCCAGCAGTGGAGGACAGCCCGGGAACTATGGCTACACCTTC. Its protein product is CASSGGQPGNYGYTF.

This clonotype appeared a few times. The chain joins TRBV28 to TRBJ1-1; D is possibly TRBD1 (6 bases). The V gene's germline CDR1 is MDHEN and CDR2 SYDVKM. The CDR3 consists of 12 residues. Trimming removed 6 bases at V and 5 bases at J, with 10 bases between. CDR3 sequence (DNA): TGTGCCAGCAGCATTCAGGGGACTGAAGCTTTCTTT. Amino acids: CASSIQGTEAFF.

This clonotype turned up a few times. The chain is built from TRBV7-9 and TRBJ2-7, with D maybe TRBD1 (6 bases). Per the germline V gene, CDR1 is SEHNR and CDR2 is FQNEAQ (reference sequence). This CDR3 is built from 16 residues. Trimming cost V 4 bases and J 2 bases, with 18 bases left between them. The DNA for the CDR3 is TGTGCCAGCAGCTCCTCCGGGACACCGATTACCTACGAGCAGTACTTC. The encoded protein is CASSSSGTPITYEQYF.

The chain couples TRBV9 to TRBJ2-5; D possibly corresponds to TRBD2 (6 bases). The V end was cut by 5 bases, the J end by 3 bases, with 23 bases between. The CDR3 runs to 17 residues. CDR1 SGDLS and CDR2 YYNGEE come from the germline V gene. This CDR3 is CASSSAWDSAVEETQYF. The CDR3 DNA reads TGTGCCAGCAGTTCAGCCTGGGACTCGGCCGTTGAAGAGACCCAGTACTTC. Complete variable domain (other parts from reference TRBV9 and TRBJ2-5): DSGVTQTPKHLITATGQRVTLRCSPRSGDLSVYWYQQSLDQGLQFLIQYYNGEERAKGNILERFSAQQFPDLHSELNLSSLELGDSALYFCASSSAWDSAVEETQYFGPGTRLLVL.

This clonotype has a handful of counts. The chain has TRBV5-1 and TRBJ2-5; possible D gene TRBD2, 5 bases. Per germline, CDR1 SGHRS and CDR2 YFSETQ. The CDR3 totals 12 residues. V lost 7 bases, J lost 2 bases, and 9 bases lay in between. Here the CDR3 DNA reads TGCGCCAGCGGACTCCAACAAGAGACCCAGTACTTC. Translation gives CASGLQQETQYF.

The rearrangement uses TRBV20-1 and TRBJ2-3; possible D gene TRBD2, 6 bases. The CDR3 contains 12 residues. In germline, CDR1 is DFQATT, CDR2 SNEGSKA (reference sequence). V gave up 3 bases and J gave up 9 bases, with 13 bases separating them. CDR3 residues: CSARSSESTQYF. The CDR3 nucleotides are TGCAGTGCTAGGTCTAGCGAGTCGACGCAGTATTTT.

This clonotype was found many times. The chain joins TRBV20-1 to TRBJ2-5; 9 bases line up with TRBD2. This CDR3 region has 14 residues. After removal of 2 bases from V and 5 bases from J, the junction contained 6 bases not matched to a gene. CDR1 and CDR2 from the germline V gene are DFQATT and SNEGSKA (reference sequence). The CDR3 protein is CSARLAGLEETQYF. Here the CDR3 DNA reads TGCAGTGCTAGACTAGCGGGACTCGAGGAGACCCAGTACTTC.

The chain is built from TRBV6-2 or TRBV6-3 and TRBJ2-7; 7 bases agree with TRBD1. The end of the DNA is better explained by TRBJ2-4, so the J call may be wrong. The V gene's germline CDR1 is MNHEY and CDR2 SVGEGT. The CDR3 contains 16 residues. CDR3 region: CASSYSGTAPQYIQYF. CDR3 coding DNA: TGTGCCAGCAGTTACTCCGGGACAGCACCTCAATACATTCAGTACTTC.

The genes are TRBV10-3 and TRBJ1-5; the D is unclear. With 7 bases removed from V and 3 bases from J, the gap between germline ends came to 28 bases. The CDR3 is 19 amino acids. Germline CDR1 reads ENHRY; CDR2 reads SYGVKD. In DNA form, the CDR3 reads TGTGCCATCACTTACAATAGCGCCGGGAGAAAGTATAACAATCAGCCCCAGCATTTT. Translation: CAITYNSAGRKYNNQPQHF.

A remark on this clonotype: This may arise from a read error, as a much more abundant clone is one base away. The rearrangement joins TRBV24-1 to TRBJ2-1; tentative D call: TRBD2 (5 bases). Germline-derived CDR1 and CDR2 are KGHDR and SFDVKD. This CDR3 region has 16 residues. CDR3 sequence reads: CATSDRTADSYNERFF. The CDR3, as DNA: TGTGCCACCAGTGATCGCACAGCGGACTCCTACAATGAGCGGTTCTTC.

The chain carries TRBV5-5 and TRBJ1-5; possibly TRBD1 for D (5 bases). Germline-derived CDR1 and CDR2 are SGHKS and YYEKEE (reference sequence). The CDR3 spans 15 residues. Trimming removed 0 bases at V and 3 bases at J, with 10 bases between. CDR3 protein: CASSLAQGVNQPQHF. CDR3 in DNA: TGTGCCAGCAGCTTGGCGCAGGGTGTCAATCAGCCCCAGCATTTT.

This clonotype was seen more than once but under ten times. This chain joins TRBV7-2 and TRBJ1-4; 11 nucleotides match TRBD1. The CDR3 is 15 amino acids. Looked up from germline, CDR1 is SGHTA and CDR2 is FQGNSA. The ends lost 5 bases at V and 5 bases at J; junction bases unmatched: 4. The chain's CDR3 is CASSPRDRGNEKLFF. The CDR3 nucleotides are TGTGCCAGCAGCCCAAGGGACAGGGGGAATGAAAAACTGTTTTTT.

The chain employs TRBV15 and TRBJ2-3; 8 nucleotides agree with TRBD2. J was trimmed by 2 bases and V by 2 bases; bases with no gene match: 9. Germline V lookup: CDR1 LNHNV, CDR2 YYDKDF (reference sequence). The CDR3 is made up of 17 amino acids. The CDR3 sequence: CATSRKVAGPSTDTQYF. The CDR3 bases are TGTGCCACCAGCAGAAAAGTAGCGGGACCTTCCACAGATACGCAGTATTTT.

CDR3 amino acids: CASSAGTENSNQPQHF. CDR3 bases: TGCGCCAGCAGCGCCGGGACAGAGAATAGCAATCAGCCCCAGCATTTT. The V call is TRBV10-2, the J call TRBJ1-5; TRBD1 aligns across 7 bases. The germline V gene encodes CDR1 WSHSY and CDR2 SAAADI. This CDR3 has 16 residues. Unmatched junction bases numbered 8, after V lost 6 bases and J lost 0 bases.

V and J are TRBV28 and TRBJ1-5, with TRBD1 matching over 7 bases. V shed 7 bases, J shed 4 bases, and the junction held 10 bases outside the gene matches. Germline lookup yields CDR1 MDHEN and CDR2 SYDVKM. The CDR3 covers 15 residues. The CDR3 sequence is CASTSIGTANQPQHF. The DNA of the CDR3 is TGTGCCAGCACCTCAATAGGGACAGCAAATCAGCCCCAGCATTTT.

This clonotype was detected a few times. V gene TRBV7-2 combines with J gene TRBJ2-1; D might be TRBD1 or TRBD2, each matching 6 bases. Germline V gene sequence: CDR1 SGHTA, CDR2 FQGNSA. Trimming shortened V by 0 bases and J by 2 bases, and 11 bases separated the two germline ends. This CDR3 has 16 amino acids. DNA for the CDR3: TGTGCCAGCAGCTTAGCGGGGGGCGGAACCTACAATGAGCAGTTCTTC. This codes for CASSLAGGGTYNEQFF.

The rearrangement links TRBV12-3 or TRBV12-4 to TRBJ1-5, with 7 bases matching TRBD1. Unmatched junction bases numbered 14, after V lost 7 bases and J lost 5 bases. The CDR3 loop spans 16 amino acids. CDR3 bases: TGTGCCAGCACCGCGACAGGGCCGGGGAGATATCAGCCCCAGCATTTT. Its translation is CASTATGPGRYQPQHF.

DNA for the CDR3: TGCGCCAGCAGCTTGGGGCAGGGAAGCCGTGGCTACACCTTC. Translating it yields CASSLGQGSRGYTF. The chain has TRBV5-1 and TRBJ1-2; TRBD1 is a possible D gene (5 bases). The length of the CDR3 is 14 residues. Germline CDR1 and CDR2: SGHRS and YFSETQ. Trimming removed 0 bases at V and 7 bases at J, with 13 bases between.

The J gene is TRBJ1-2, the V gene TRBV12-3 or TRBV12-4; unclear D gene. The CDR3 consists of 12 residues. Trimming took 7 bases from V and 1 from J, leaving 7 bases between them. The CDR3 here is CASTDVNYGYTF. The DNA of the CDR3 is TGTGCCAGCACCGACGTTAACTATGGCTACACCTTC.